Here is one TCR beta chain with its context. The antigen is not known. Profiled with immunoSEQ multiplex PCR; TCRdb holds only in-frame clones, not every one. The sample lists around 200,000 clones, 88% occurring once. The sample belongs to a study of T cell responses to AZD1222 COVID-19 vaccine. General study points: Dominant CD4 TCR responses targeted spike regions 160-218 and 743-854.

Doses given second, at about 4 or about 12 weeks, were pooled. Trimming took 3 bases from V and 4 from J; bases not matched to a gene: 6. Germline V CDR1 and CDR2: SGHDN, FVKESK. CDR3 length equals 14 residues. This material consisted of peripheral blood, taken 28 days after the second AZD1222 dose. The chain links TRBV14 to TRBJ2-7; 7 positions match TRBD1. The TCR comes from an adult who received the AZD1222 COVID-19 vaccine. CDR3 sequence (DNA): TGTGCCAGCAGCCACCGACAGGGTAAGTACGAGCAGTACTTC. Its protein is CASSHRQGKYEQYF.